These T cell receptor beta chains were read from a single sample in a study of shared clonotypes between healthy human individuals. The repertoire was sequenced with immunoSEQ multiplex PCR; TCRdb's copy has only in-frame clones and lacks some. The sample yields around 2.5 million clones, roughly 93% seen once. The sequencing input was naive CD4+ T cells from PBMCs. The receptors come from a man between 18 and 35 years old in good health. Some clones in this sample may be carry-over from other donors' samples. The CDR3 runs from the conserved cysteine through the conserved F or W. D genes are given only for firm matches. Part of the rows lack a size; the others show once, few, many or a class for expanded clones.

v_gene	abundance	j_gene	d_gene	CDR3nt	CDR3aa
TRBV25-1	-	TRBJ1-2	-	TGTGCCAGCAGTGAATTAAGTAAGGATCGGCGGGGCTACACCTTC	CASSELSKDRRGYTF
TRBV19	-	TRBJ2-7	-	TGTGCCAGTAGTCGTGGAGGGGTCTCACGAACCCACGAGCAGTACTTC	CASSRGGVSRTHEQYF
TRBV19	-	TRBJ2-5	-	TGTGCCAGTAGTACGGACAGCCAAGAGACCCAGTACTTC	CASSTDSQETQYF
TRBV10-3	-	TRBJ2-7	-	TGTGCCATCAGTGAGAGGCCCAGGGACGGACACGAGCAGTACTTC	CAISERPRDGHEQYF
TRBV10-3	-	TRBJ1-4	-	TGTGCCATCAGGGAACAGGGAGGTGAAAAACTGTTTTTT	CAIREQGGEKLFF
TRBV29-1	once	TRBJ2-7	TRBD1	TGCAGCGTTGGATCCAGGGGGCCAACCTACGAGCAGTACTTC	CSVGSRGPTYEQYF
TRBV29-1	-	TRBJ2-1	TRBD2	TGCAGCGTTCGGGGACTAGCGGACAATGAGCAGTTCTTC	CSVRGLADNEQFF
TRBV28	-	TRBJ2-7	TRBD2	TGTGCCAGCAGGACTAGCGGGGCCCCCGGCTACGAGCAGTACTTC	CASRTSGAPGYEQYF
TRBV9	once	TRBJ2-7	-	TGTGCCAGCAGCCCTCGAAGGACTAACTCCTACGAGCAGTACTTC	CASSPRRTNSYEQYF
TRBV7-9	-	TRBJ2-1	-	TGTGCCAGCGAAGGCCGGTCGGGGTTCTACAATGAGCAGTTCTTC	CASEGRSGFYNEQFF
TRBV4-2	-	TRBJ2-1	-	TGTGCCAGCAGCCAAGGTCCTTCCAATGAGCAGTTCTTC	CASSQGPSNEQFF
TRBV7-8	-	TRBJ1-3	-	TGTGCCAGCAGCTTAGCCGCAGGGAGCTCTGGAAACACCATATATTTT	CASSLAAGSSGNTIYF
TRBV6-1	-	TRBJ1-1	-	TGTGCCAGCAGTAGAGGCGCGGGAACTGAAGCTTTCTTT	CASSRGAGTEAFF
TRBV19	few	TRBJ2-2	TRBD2	TGTGCCAGTAGTACCCTAGCGGTGAACACCGGGGAGCTGTTTTTT	CASSTLAVNTGELFF
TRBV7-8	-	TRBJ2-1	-	TGTGCCAGCAGCTTAGTTGACTTACGCGGAAATGAGCAGTTCTTC	CASSLVDLRGNEQFF
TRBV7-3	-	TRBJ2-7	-	TGTGCCAGCAGCTTAATGGGGGGACCCTACGAGCAGTACTTC	CASSLMGGPYEQYF
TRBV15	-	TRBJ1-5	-	TGTGCCACCAGCAGAGCCACCAGGGTGGGTCAGCCCCAGCATTTT	CATSRATRVGQPQHF
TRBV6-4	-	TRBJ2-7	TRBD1	TGTGCCAGCAGTGGATCCAGGGGGCGACCCCGTGAGGGCGAGCAGTACTTC	CASSGSRGRPREGEQYF
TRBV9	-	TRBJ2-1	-	TGTGCCAGCAGCGTAGTGACAGACCGGCAGTTCTTC	CASSVVTDRQFF
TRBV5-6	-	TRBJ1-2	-	TGTGCCAGCAGCTACAGGGAGGTCTATGGCTACACCTTC	CASSYREVYGYTF
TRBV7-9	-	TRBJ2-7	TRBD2	TGTGCCAGCGGCCAGCAAGGGACTAGCGGTCCCTACGAGCAGTACTTC	CASGQQGTSGPYEQYF
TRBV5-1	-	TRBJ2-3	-	TGCGCCAGCAGCTTCGGAGGTGGAGATACGCAGTATTTT	CASSFGGGDTQYF
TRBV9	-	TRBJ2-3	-	TGTGCCAGCAGCGTAGGGTTAGCCTTTTTTAGCACAGATACGCAGTATTTT	CASSVGLAFFSTDTQYF
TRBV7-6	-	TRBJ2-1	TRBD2	TGTGCCAGCAGCTTAGGGACTAGCGGGCGTTCCTACAATGAGCAGTTCTTC	CASSLGTSGRSYNEQFF
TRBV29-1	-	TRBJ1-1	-	TGCAGCGTTGCAGGGGTATGGGGGAACACTGAAGCTTTCTTT	CSVAGVWGNTEAFF
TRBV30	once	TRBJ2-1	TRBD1	TGTGCCTGGAGTGTGACAGGGGGCATATACAATGAGCAGTTCTTC	CAWSVTGGIYNEQFF
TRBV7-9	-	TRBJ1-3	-	TGTGCCAGCAGCCGAGAGTACTCCTCTGGAAACACCATATATTTT	CASSREYSSGNTIYF